The sequence of this T cell receptor (beta chain) was determined in a study of identical twins. Trimming removed 5 bases from V and 10 bases from J; junction bases left unmatched: 12. Germline-derived CDR1 and CDR2 are MNHEY and SMNVEV (reference sequence). The CDR3 is 16 residues long. TCRdb redid the calling of the 5' RACE reads with MiXCR, one entry per CDR3 protein. The data contain approximately 260,000 distinct CDR3 sequences, about 14% of them seen just once; the ten biggest clones take up 8.8%. In regard to this clonotype: Its target is unknown.

The study, taken as a whole, reports: Models predicted less out-of-frame TCR alpha sharing in monozygotic twins than was found. Invariant MAIT and iNKT cells could partly confound zero-insertion analyses.

Everyone who donated was a healthy Caucasian. Sequenced material: memory (CD45RO+) T cells sorted from blood. The sequence was obtained from a woman in her late teens or twenties in good health. The rearrangement links TRBV27 to TRBJ1-6, with 9 bases fitting TRBD1. CDR3 nucleotides: TGTGCCAGCAGTCCCAAACCCGGGACAGGGCGGTCACCCCTCCACTTT. This gives the protein CASSPKPGTGRSPLHF.